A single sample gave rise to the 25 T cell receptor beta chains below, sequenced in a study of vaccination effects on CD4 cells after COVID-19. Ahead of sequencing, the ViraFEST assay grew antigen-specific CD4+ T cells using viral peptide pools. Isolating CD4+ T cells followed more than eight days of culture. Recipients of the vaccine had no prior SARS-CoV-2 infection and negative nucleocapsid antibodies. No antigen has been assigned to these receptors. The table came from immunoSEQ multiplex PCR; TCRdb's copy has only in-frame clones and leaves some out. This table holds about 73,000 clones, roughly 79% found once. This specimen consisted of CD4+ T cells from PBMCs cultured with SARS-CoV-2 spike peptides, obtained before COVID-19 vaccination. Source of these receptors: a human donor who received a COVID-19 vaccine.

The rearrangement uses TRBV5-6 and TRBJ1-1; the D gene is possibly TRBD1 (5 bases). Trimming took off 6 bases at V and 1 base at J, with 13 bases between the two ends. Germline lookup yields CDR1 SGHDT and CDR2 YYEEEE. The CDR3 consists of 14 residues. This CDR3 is CASNLGTENTEAFF. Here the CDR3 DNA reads TGTGCCAGCAACCTCGGGACGGAGAACACTGAAGCTTTCTTT. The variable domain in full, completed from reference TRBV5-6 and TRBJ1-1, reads DAGVTQSPTHLIKTRGQQVTLRCSPKSGHDTVSWYQQALGQGPQFIFQYYEEEERQRGNFPDRFSGHQFPNYSSELNVNALLLGDSALYLCASNLGTENTEAFFGQGTRLTVV.

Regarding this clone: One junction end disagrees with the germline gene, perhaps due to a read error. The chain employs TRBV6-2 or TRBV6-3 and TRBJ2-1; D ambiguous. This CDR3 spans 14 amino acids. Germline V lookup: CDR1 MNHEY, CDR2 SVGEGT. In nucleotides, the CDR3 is TGTGCCAGCAGCTACTCCGATACGGCTCCTGAGCAGTTCTTC. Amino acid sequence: CASSYSDTAPEQFF.

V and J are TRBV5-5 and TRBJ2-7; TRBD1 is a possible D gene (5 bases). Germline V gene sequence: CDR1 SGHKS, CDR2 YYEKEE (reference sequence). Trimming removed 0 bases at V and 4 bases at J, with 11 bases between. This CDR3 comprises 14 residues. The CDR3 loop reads CASSLGPTAYEQYV. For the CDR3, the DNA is TGTGCCAGCAGCTTGGGACCGACAGCTTACGAGCAGTACGTC.

CDR3 amino acids: CASTYRTGENSPLHF. Written as DNA, the CDR3 is TGTGCCAGCACCTACAGGACAGGAGAGAATTCACCCCTCCACTTT. The chain has TRBV6-1 and TRBJ1-6, with TRBD1 identical over 7 bases. With 7 bases clipped from V and 7 bases from J, the junction kept 10 bases outside the gene matches. The CDR3 loop spans 15 amino acids. Germline CDR1 is MNHNS and CDR2 is SASEGT.

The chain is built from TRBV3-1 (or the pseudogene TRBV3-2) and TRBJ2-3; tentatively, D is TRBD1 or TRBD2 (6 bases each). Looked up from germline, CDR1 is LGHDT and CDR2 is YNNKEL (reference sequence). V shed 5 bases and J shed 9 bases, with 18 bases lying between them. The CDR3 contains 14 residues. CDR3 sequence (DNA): TGTGCCAGCAGCGAGGGGGGCCTTGGTTTGACGCAGTATTTT. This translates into CASSEGGLGLTQYF.

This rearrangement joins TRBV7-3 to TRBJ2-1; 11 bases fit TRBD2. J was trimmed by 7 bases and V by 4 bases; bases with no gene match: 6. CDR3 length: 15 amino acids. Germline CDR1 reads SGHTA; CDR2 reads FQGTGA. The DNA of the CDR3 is TGTGCCAGCAGCTATCAGACTAGCGGGGTTAATGAGCAGTTCTTC. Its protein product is CASSYQTSGVNEQFF.

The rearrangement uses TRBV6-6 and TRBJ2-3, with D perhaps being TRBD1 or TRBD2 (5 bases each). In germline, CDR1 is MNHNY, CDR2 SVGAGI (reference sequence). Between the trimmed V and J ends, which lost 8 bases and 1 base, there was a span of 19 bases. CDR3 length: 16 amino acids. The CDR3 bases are TGTGCCAGCTCCACGATGGGACGGAAGGGCACAGATACGCAGTATTTT. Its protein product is CASSTMGRKGTDTQYF.

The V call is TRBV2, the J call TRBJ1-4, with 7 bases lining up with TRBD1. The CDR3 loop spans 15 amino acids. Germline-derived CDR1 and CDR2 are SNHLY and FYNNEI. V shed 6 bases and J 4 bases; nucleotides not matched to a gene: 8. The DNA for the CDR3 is TGTGCCAGCAGGGACAGAACAGGGGTTAATGAAAAACTGTTTTTT. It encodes CASRDRTGVNEKLFF.

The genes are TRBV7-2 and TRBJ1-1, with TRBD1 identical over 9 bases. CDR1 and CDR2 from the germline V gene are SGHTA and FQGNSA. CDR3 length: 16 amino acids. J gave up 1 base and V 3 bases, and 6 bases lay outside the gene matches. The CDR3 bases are TGTGCCAGCAGCTTTTGGACAGGGGTTGGGAACACTGAAGCTTTCTTT. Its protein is CASSFWTGVGNTEAFF.

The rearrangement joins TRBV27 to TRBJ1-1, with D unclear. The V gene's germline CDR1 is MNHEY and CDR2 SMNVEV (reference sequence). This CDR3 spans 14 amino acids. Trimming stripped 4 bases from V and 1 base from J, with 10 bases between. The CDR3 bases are TGTGCCAGCAGTTGGGTAGGGCGGAACACTGAAGCTTTCTTT. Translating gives CASSWVGRNTEAFF.

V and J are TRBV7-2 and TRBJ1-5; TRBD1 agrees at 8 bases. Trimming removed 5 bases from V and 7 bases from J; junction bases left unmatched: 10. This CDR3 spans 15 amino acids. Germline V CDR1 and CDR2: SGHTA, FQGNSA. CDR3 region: CASSENQGARQPQHF. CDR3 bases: TGTGCCAGCAGCGAGAATCAGGGGGCTCGGCAGCCCCAGCATTTT. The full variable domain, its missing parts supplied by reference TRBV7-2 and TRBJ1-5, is GAGVSQSPSNKVTEKGKDVELRCDPISGHTALYWYRQSLGQGLEFLIYFQGNSAPDKSGLPSDRFSAERTGGSVSTLTIQRTQQEDSAVYLCASSENQGARQPQHFGDGTRLSIL.

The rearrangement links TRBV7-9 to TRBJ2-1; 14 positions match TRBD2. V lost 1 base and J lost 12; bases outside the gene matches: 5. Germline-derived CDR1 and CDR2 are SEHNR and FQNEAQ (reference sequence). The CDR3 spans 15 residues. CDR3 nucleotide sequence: TGTGCCAGCAGCTTAGTGGGACTAGCGGGGGAGGGGCAGTTCTTC. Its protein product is CASSLVGLAGEGQFF.

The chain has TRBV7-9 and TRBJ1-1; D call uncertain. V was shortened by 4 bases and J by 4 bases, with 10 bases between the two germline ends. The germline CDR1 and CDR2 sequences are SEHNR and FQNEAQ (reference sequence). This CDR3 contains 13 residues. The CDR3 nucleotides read TGTGCCAGCAGCTCCGCGGAGGGCACTGAAGCTTTCTTT. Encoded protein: CASSSAEGTEAFF.

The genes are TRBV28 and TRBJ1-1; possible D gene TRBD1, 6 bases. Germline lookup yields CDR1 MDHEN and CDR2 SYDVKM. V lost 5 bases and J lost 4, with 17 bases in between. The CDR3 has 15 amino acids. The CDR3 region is CASSTGGALGTEAFF. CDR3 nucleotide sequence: TGTGCCAGCAGTACCGGGGGGGCCCTAGGCACTGAAGCTTTCTTT.

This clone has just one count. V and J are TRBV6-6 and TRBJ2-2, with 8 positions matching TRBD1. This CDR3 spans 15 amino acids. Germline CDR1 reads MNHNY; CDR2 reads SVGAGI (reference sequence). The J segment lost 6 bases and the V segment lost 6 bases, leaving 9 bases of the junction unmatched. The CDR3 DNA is TGTGCCAGCAGAAAAGGACAGGGATCGGCCGGGGAGCTGTTTTTT. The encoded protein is CASRKGQGSAGELFF.

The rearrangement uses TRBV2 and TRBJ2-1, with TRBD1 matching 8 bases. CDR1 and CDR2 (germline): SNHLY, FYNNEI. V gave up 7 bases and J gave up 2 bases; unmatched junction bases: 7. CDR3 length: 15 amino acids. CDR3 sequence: CASKGGQVPYNEQFF. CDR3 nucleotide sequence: TGTGCCAGCAAAGGGGGACAGGTACCCTACAATGAGCAGTTCTTC.

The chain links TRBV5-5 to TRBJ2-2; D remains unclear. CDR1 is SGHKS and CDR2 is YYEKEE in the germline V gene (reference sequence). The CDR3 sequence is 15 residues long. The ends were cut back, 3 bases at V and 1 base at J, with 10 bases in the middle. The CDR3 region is CASSWVRLNTGELFF. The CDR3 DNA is TGTGCCAGCAGCTGGGTACGGCTGAACACCGGGGAGCTGTTTTTT.

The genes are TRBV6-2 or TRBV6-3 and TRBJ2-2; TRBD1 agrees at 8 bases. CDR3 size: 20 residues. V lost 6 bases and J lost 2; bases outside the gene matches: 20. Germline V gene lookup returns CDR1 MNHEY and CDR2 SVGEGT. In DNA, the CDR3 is TGTGCCAGCAGCCGGAGAAATTATCTCAGGGGGCTGGACAACACCGGGGAGCTGTTTTTT. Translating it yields CASSRRNYLRGLDNTGELFF.

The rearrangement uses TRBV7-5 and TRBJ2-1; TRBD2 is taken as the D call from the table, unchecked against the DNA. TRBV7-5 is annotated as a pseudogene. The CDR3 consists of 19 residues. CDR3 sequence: CARSKPRRQTGGPYNEQFF. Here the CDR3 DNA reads TGTGCCAGAAGCAAACCTCGAAGACAAACGGGGGGGCCTTACAATGAGCAGTTCTTC.

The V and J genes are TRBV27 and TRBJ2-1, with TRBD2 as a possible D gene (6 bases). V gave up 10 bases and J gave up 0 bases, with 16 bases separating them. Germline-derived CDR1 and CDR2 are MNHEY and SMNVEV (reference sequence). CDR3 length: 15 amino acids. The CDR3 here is CATQFVGSSYNEQFF. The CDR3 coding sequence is TGTGCCACCCAATTCGTCGGGAGCTCCTACAATGAGCAGTTCTTC.

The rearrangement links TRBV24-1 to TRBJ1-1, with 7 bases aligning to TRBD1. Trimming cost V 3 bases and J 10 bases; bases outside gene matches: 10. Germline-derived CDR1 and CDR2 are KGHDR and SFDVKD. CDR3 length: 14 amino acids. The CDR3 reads CATSDRTGSERAFF. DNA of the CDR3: TGTGCCACCAGTGATAGGACAGGCTCAGAGAGAGCTTTCTTT.

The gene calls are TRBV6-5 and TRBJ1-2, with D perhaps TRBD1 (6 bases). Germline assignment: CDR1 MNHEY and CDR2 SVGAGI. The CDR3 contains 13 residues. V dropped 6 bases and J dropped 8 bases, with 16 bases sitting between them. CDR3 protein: CASSRTGTRGYTF. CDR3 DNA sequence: TGTGCCAGCAGCCGAACAGGGACTCGGGGCTACACCTTC.

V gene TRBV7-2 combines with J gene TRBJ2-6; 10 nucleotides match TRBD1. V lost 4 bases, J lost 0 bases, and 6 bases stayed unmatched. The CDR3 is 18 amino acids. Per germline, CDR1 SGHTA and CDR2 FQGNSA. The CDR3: CASSSGQGTHSGANVLTF. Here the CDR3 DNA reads TGTGCCAGCAGCTCGGGACAGGGGACCCACTCTGGGGCCAACGTCCTGACTTTC.

The CDR3 loop reads CASSRQGDTGELFF. The DNA of the CDR3 is TGTGCCAGCTCACGACAGGGGGACACCGGGGAGCTGTTTTTT. J is TRBJ2-2 and V is TRBV18, with 9 bases identical to TRBD1. V was pared by 4 bases and J by 3 bases, with 0 bases of the junction left unmatched. The CDR3 consists of 14 residues. Germline V CDR1 and CDR2: KGHSH, LQKENI.

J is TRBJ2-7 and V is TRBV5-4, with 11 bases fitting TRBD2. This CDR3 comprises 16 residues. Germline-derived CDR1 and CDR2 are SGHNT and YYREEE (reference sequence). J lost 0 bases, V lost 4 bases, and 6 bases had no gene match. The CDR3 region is CASSIPGLAVSYEQYV. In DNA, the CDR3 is TGTGCCAGCAGCATTCCGGGACTAGCGGTCTCCTACGAGCAGTACGTC.